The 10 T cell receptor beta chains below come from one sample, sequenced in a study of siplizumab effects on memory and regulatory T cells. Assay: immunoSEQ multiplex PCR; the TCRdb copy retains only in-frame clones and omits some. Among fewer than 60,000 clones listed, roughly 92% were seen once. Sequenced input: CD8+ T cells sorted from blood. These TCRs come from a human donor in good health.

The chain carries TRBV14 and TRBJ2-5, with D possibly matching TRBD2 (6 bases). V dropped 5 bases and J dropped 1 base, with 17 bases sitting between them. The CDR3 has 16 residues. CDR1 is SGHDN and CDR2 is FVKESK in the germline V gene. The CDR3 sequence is CASSSLDVGSQETQYF. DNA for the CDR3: TGTGCCAGCAGCTCCTTGGATGTCGGGAGCCAAGAGACCCAGTACTTC.

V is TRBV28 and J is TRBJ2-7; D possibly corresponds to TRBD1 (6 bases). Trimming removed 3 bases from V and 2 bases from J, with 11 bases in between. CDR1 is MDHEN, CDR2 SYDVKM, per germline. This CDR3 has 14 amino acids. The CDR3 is CASSLRTVPYEQYF. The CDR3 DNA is TGTGCCAGCAGTTTGAGGACAGTGCCCTACGAGCAGTACTTC.

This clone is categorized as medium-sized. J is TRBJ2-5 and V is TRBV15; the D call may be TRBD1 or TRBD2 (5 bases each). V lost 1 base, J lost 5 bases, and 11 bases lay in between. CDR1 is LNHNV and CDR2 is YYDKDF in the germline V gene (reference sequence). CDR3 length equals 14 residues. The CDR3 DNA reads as TGTGCCACCAGCAGAGGTGGGGGAGTTGAGACCCAGTACTTC. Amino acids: CATSRGGGVETQYF.

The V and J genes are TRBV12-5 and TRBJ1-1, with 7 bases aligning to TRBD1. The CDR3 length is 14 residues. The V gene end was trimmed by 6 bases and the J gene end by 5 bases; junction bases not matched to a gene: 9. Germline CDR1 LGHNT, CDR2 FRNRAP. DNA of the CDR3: TGTGCTAGTGGCCCGGGACAGATAGGAACTGAAGCTTTCTTT. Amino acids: CASGPGQIGTEAFF.

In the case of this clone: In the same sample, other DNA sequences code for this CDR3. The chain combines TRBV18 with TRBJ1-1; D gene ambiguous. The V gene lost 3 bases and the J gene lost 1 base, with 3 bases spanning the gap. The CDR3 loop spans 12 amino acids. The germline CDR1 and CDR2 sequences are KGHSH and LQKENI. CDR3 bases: TGTGCCAGCTCACCGGGGAACACTGAAGCTTTCTTT. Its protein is CASSPGNTEAFF. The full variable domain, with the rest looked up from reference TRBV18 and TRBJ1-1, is NAGVMQNPRHLVRRRGQEARLRCSPMKGHSHVYWYRQLPEEGLKFMVYLQKENIIDESGMPKERFSAEFPKEGPSILRIQQVVRGDSAAYFCASSPGNTEAFFGQGTRLTVV.

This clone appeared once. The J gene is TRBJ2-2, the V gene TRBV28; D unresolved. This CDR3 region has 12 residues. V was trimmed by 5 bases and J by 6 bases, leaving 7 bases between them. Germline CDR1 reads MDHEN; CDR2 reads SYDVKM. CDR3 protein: CASSDTAGELFF. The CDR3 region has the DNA TGTGCCAGCAGTGATACTGCCGGGGAGCTGTTTTTT.

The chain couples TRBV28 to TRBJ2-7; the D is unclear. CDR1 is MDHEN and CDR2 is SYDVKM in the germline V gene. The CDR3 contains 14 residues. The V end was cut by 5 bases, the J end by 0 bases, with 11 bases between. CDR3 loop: CASSDRPSSYEQYF. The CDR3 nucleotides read TGTGCCAGCAGTGACCGGCCCAGCTCCTACGAGCAGTACTTC.

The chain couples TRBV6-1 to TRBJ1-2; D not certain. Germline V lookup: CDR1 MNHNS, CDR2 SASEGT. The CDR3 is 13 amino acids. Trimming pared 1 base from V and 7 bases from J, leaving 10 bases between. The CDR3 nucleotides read TGTGCCAGCAGTGAAGGGATGCGTGTTGGCTACACCTTC. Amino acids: CASSEGMRVGYTF.

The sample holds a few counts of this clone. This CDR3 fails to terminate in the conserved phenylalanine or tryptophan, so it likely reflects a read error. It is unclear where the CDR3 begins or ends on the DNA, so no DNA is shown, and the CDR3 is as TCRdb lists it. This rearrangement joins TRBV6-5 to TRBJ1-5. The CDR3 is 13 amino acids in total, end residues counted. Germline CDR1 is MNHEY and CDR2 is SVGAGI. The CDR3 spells CASSYSMGRERFL.

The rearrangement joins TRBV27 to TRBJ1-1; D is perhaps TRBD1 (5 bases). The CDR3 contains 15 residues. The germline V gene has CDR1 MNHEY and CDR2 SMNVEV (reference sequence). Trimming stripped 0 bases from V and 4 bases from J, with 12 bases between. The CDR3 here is CASSLSVAGTTEAFF. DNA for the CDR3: TGTGCCAGCAGTTTATCAGTCGCAGGGACCACTGAAGCTTTCTTT.